This T cell receptor beta chain is drawn from a study of vaccination effects on CD4 cells after COVID-19. Notes on the study in general: Cross-reactivity with common cold coronaviruses was shown by only 1 of 255 vaccine-induced clones in healthy vaccinees.

Some clones are missing from TCRdb's copy, which holds only in-frame ones; the method was immunoSEQ multiplex PCR. The data contain nearly 30,000 clones, roughly 71% of them singletons. Per the germline V gene, CDR1 is SGHTS and CDR2 is YDEGEE. The CDR3 runs 14 residues. The trim removed 3 bases at V and 7 bases at J, leaving 7 bases unmatched. Antigen-specific CD4+ T cells expanded by the ViraFEST assay with viral peptide pools were then sequenced. Following 10 days of culture, CD4+ T cells were isolated. Everyone in the study got two shots of either the BNT162b2 or mRNA-1273 vaccine. Half the medium was swapped for IL-2 medium on days 3 and 7. Concerning this clone itself: What it binds is unknown.

Material: CD4+ T cells from PBMCs cultured with HCoV-OC43 spike peptides, obtained after COVID-19 vaccination. Subset given: HCoV-OC43 spike overlapping peptide pool stimulation. This clonotype originated in a human donor who received a COVID-19 vaccine. The chain recombines TRBV5-8 with TRBJ1-2; the match to TRBD1 covers 9 bases. Written as DNA, the CDR3 is TGTGCCAGCAGCTCCCCGGGACAGGGTTTTGGCTACACCTTC. Translating gives CASSSPGQGFGYTF.